The 29 T cell receptor beta chains presented below share a single source sample, sequenced in a study of T cells in Graves' hyperthyroidism and ophthalmopathy. Amplified regions were TCR beta CDR3 sequences from RNA transcripts. The study used the HTBI primer set for a first-round RT-PCR of the TCR CDR3. TCRdb reprocessed the multiplex PCR reads via MiXCR and lists one record per CDR3 protein. The sample consists of over 500,000 distinct CDR3 sequences, 14% of them appearing once. Sequencing was carried out using blood. Receptors were obtained from a woman aged 40 to 50 with Graves' hyperthyroidism.

This clonotype turned up a few times. A read error may account for a junction end that differs from germline. This chain links TRBV3-1 with TRBJ2-2; 11 nucleotides line up with TRBD2. This CDR3 is 17 amino acids long. Germline CDR1 is LGHDT and CDR2 is YNNKEL (reference sequence). CDR3 nucleotide sequence: TGTGCCAGCAGCTCTCTAGCGGGAGGCGCGAACGCCGGGGAGCTGTTTTTT. This translates into CASSSLAGGANAGELFF.

This chain links TRBV19 with TRBJ2-7, with D perhaps TRBD2 (5 bases). CDR1 and CDR2 from the germline V gene are LNHDA and SQIVND (reference sequence). There are 11 residues in the CDR3. V gave up 7 bases and J gave up 6 bases, with 10 bases separating them. The CDR3 protein is CASTYGGEQYF. CDR3 in DNA: TGTGCCAGTACTTACGGAGGCGAGCAGTACTTC. The whole variable domain, filled in from reference TRBV19 and TRBJ2-7, reads DGGITQSPKYLFRKEGQNVTLSCEQNLNHDAMYWYRQDPGQGLRLIYYSQIVNDFQKGDIAEGYSVSREKKESFPLTVTSAQKNPTAFYLCASTYGGEQYFGPGTRLTVT.

This clonotype was observed at least ten times. The chain links TRBV12-3 or TRBV12-4 to TRBJ2-1; 13 nucleotides agree with TRBD2. The junction had 5 bases not matched to a gene; V was cut back by 5 bases and J by 7 bases. CDR3 size: 15 residues. In DNA form, the CDR3 reads TGTGCCAGCAGTCCAGGGACTAGCGGGACGAATGAGCAGTTCTTC. This encodes CASSPGTSGTNEQFF.

The chain carries TRBV24-1 and TRBJ2-3, with 10 bases matching TRBD2. CDR3 length equals 15 residues. After removal of 3 bases from V and 5 bases from J, the junction contained 4 bases not matched to a gene. Germline assignment: CDR1 KGHDR and CDR2 SFDVKD. The CDR3 sequence: CATSDTSGERDTQYF. CDR3 nucleotides: TGTGCCACCAGTGATACTAGCGGGGAACGAGATACGCAGTATTTT.

The V gene is TRBV29-1, the J gene TRBJ2-1; 7 bases map to TRBD2. Trimming took 6 bases from V and 2 from J; bases not matched to a gene: 7. CDR3 length equals 14 residues. The germline V gene encodes CDR1 SQVTM and CDR2 ANQGSEA. The CDR3 coding sequence is TGCAGCGTCGCCCTCGGGACTACCTACAATGAGCAGTTCTTC. Amino acids: CSVALGTTYNEQFF.

The rearrangement links TRBV20-1 to TRBJ1-2, with D possibly TRBD1 on 5 matching bases. The V gene's germline CDR1 is DFQATT and CDR2 SNEGSKA (reference sequence). The CDR3 consists of 12 residues. Between the trimmed V and J ends, which lost 5 bases and 6 bases, there was a span of 13 bases. The CDR3: CSALRQPDGYTF. CDR3 in DNA: TGCAGTGCTCTAAGACAGCCGGATGGCTACACCTTC.

The chain has TRBV5-6 and TRBJ2-2; 12 nucleotides align to TRBD2. Germline assignment: CDR1 SGHDT and CDR2 YYEEEE. This CDR3 contains 16 residues. V trimming: 3 bases; J trimming: 6 bases; junction bases outside the gene matches: 6. The CDR3 DNA reads TGTGCCAGCAGCTCCCTAGCGGGAGGGCCCGCCGGGGAGCTGTTTTTT. Translated: CASSSLAGGPAGELFF.

A remark on this clonotype: The junction does not match germline at one end; this may be a read error. The chain links TRBV12-3 or TRBV12-4 to TRBJ2-1, with a tentative D call TRBD2 (7 bases). The CDR3 extends over 15 amino acids. The CDR3 DNA reads as TGTACCAGCAGCCGCCCCGGGGGGCTACGAGATGAGCAGTTCTTC. Amino acid sequence: CTSSRPGGLRDEQFF.

This clonotype was seen at least ten times. As DNA, the CDR3 is TGTGCCAGCAGTTCCACAGGGGGCTTTTCTGGGGCCAACGTCCTGACTTTC. Translation gives CASSSTGGFSGANVLTF. V and J are TRBV6-1 and TRBJ2-6; 9 bases fit TRBD1. The junction had 6 bases not matched to a gene; V was cut back by 5 bases and J by 1 base. Germline V gives CDR1 MNHNS, CDR2 SASEGT. The CDR3 is 17 residues long.

This clonotype was seen only a few times. The chain has TRBV20-1 and TRBJ2-2, with D possibly TRBD2 on 7 matching bases. Deletions cut 4 bases from V and 7 bases from J, with 19 bases between. This CDR3 region has 15 residues. Germline CDR1 DFQATT, CDR2 SNEGSKA (reference sequence). The CDR3 sequence is CSATGWGGGNGELFF. CDR3 sequence (DNA): TGCAGTGCTACCGGCTGGGGAGGGGGTAACGGGGAGCTGTTTTTT.

This clonotype was recorded many times. V is TRBV30 and J is TRBJ2-1; the D is unclear. This CDR3 has 14 residues. Germline CDR1 GTSNPN, CDR2 SVGIG (reference sequence). The V end lost 0 bases, the J end lost 6 bases, and 12 bases lay between the germline ends. Here the CDR3 DNA reads TGTGCCTGGAGTGTAGGGCGAGGCGGCAATGAGCAGTTCTTC. Translation: CAWSVGRGGNEQFF.

This clonotype was found many times. The V gene is TRBV19, the J gene TRBJ1-1; D is unresolved. There are 13 residues in the CDR3. The germline V gene has CDR1 LNHDA and CDR2 SQIVND (reference sequence). V lost 6 bases and J 5 bases, leaving 13 bases between the germline ends. The CDR3 DNA is TGTGCCAGTAGGATCGGCCGCGGGACTGAAGCTTTCTTT. It encodes CASRIGRGTEAFF.

This clonotype was detected ten times or more. The V gene is TRBV28, the J gene TRBJ2-7; no reliable D call. V shed 5 bases and J shed 0 bases, with 8 bases lying between them. The CDR3 consists of 13 residues. Germline V gene lookup returns CDR1 MDHEN and CDR2 SYDVKM. The CDR3 reads CASSRPSSYEQYF. The CDR3 DNA reads TGTGCCAGCAGTAGACCCAGCTCCTACGAGCAGTACTTC.

Ten or more counts support this clonotype. This chain links TRBV28 with TRBJ2-5; TRBD2 is a possible D gene (6 bases). The germline CDR1 and CDR2 sequences are MDHEN and SYDVKM. The V and J ends lost 4 bases and 4 bases respectively, with 16 bases between them. CDR3 length: 15 residues. This chain's CDR3 is CASSSRLGNGETQYF. As DNA, the CDR3 is TGTGCCAGCAGTTCGCGACTAGGGAATGGAGAGACCCAGTACTTC.

At least ten counts were recorded for this clonotype. The chain combines TRBV28 with TRBJ1-5, with 9 bases fitting TRBD1. With V trimmed by 6 bases and J by 0 bases, 3 bases remained unmatched. Germline CDR1 MDHEN, CDR2 SYDVKM. This CDR3 is 15 amino acids long. The CDR3 DNA follows: TGTGCCAGCAGCAGGACAGGGGTTAGCAATCAGCCCCAGCATTTT. Protein sequence: CASSRTGVSNQPQHF. The full variable domain, in which reference TRBV28 and TRBJ1-5 provide the parts outside the CDR3, is DVKVTQSSRYLVKRTGEKVFLECVQDMDHENMFWYRQDPGLGLRLIYFSYDVKMKEKGDIPEGYSVSREKKERFSLILESASTNQTSMYLCASSRTGVSNQPQHFGDGTRLSIL.

This clonotype was counted at least ten times. This chain uses TRBV5-1 with TRBJ2-3; D not certain. CDR1 is SGHRS, CDR2 YFSETQ, per germline. The CDR3 has 14 residues. The V gene lost 3 bases and the J gene lost 0 bases, with 8 bases spanning the gap. CDR3 nucleotide sequence: TGCGCCAGCAGCTGGAAGGATAGCACAGATACGCAGTATTTT. Amino acids: CASSWKDSTDTQYF. The variable domain in full, with the rest retrieved from reference TRBV5-1 and TRBJ2-3, is KAGVTQTPRYLIKTRGQQVTLSCSPISGHRSVSWYQQTPGQGLQFLFEYFSETQRNKGNFPGRFSGRQFSNSRSEMNVSTLELGDSALYLCASSWKDSTDTQYFGPGTRLTVL.

V is TRBV19 and J is TRBJ1-6; D unresolved. Trimming cost V 6 bases and J 7 bases, with 13 bases left between them. The germline CDR1 and CDR2 sequences are LNHDA and SQIVND (reference sequence). The CDR3 covers 14 residues. This CDR3 reads CASRREGRNSPLHF. CDR3 nucleotide sequence: TGTGCCAGTAGGAGGGAGGGCCGGAATTCACCCCTCCACTTT.

The chain carries TRBV7-9 and TRBJ2-1; 9 bases map to TRBD1. The CDR3 consists of 14 residues. Per germline, CDR1 SEHNR and CDR2 FQNEAQ (reference sequence). Unmatched junction bases numbered 5, after V lost 5 bases and J lost 6 bases. The CDR3 loop reads CASSMGQGGNEQFF. CDR3 bases: TGTGCCAGCAGCATGGGACAGGGTGGCAATGAGCAGTTCTTC.

This clonotype appeared many times. The CDR3 loop is CASSLFIGSQETQYF. Written as DNA, the CDR3 is TGTGCCAGCAGCTTGTTTATTGGGAGCCAAGAGACCCAGTACTTC. The chain employs TRBV5-4 and TRBJ2-5; D is perhaps TRBD2 (5 bases). CDR3 size: 15 residues. CDR1 and CDR2 (germline): SGHNT, YYREEE (reference sequence). V was pared by 1 base and J by 1 base, with 11 bases between.

This chain links TRBV19 with TRBJ1-5; 9 bases are shared with TRBD1. The CDR3 consists of 15 residues. The V gene's germline CDR1 is LNHDA and CDR2 SQIVND (reference sequence). V trimming: 5 bases; J trimming: 6 bases; junction bases outside the gene matches: 8. As DNA, the CDR3 is TGTGCCAGTAGTCGTGGGACAGGGTATGGTCAGCCCCAGCATTTT. Translating gives CASSRGTGYGQPQHF.

This clonotype was counted a few times. CDR3 nucleotides: TGCAGTGCTAGAGATAGCTCCGGGGGGGTGGGTGAGTTCTTC. This translates into CSARDSSGGVGEFF. This chain links TRBV20-1 with TRBJ2-1, with TRBD2 matching over 8 bases. Per germline, CDR1 DFQATT and CDR2 SNEGSKA (reference sequence). The trim removed 0 bases at V and 14 bases at J, leaving 12 bases unmatched. The CDR3 consists of 14 residues.

This clonotype was detected many times. The rearrangement links TRBV7-2 to TRBJ2-3; 10 positions match TRBD2. CDR1 SGHTA and CDR2 FQGNSA come from the germline V gene. J lost 6 bases, V lost 2 bases, and 17 bases had no gene match. The CDR3 runs 19 residues. CDR3 DNA sequence: TGTGCCAGCAGCTTAAGGTCTCTAGCGGGAGATTTGGTCGGGGATACGCAGTATTTT. Protein: CASSLRSLAGDLVGDTQYF.

This clonotype has ten or more counts. The CDR3 reads CASRSTGGFDEQYF. The CDR3 region has the DNA TGCGCCAGCCGATCGACAGGGGGCTTCGACGAGCAGTACTTC. The gene calls are TRBV5-1 and TRBJ2-7; 10 bases map to TRBD1. The germline V gene has CDR1 SGHRS and CDR2 YFSETQ. The CDR3 covers 14 residues. The trim removed 7 bases at V and 5 bases at J, leaving 9 bases unmatched.

This clonotype was recorded many times. The rearrangement uses TRBV2 and TRBJ2-2; D ambiguous. CDR1 and CDR2 (germline): SNHLY, FYNNEI. The CDR3 contains 12 residues. The CDR3 DNA follows: TGTTCAGGTCTCGCGAACACCGGGGAGCTGTTTTTT. Amino acids: CSGLANTGELFF.

This clonotype was observed at least ten times. This chain joins TRBV3-1 and TRBJ2-7; D is undetermined. Germline assignment: CDR1 LGHDT and CDR2 YNNKEL (reference sequence). CDR3 length: 15 residues. The V and J ends lost 2 bases and 1 base respectively, with 12 bases between them. CDR3 sequence: CASSQTAFVSYEQYF. The CDR3, as DNA: TGTGCCAGCAGCCAAACGGCTTTTGTGTCCTACGAGCAGTACTTC.

This clonotype came up many times. The J gene is TRBJ2-7, the V gene TRBV28; D is ambiguous. The V gene lost 7 bases and the J gene lost 3 bases, with 13 bases spanning the gap. This CDR3 comprises 13 residues. From germline, CDR1 is MDHEN and CDR2 SYDVKM. The CDR3 region is CASTPTESYEQYF. The CDR3 DNA reads as TGTGCCAGCACCCCAACAGAGAGCTACGAGCAGTACTTC. The full variable domain, in which reference TRBV28 and TRBJ2-7 provide the parts outside the CDR3, is DVKVTQSSRYLVKRTGEKVFLECVQDMDHENMFWYRQDPGLGLRLIYFSYDVKMKEKGDIPEGYSVSREKKERFSLILESASTNQTSMYLCASTPTESYEQYFGPGTRLTVT.

The sample holds many counts of this clonotype. The rearrangement uses TRBV30 and TRBJ2-3, with 12 bases matching TRBD2. In germline, CDR1 is GTSNPN, CDR2 SVGIG (reference sequence). V was clipped by 2 bases and J by 5 bases; unmatched bases: 8. This CDR3 contains 16 residues. The CDR3 region has the DNA TGTGCCTGGAGTCCTGGACTAGCGGGGCCAGGAGATACGCAGTATTTT. Protein: CAWSPGLAGPGDTQYF.

The chain joins TRBV29-1 to TRBJ2-7; D gene unclear. Trimming left V 3 bases short and J 3 bases short, with 9 bases between. Germline V gene lookup returns CDR1 SQVTM and CDR2 ANQGSEA. CDR3 length: 12 amino acids. The DNA of the CDR3 is TGCAGCGTTGATGGGCCTAACTACGAGCAGTACTTC. It encodes CSVDGPNYEQYF.

This clonotype was detected only once. The rearrangement uses TRBV4-1 and TRBJ2-7; D tentatively fits TRBD1 or TRBD2 (5 bases each). V was cut by 0 bases and J by 4 bases, with 16 bases left in between. Germline assignment: CDR1 MGHRA and CDR2 YSYEKL. The length of the CDR3 is 16 residues. CDR3 sequence reads: CASSQDGVMRGYEQYF. The CDR3, as DNA: TGCGCCAGCAGCCAAGACGGGGTGATGAGGGGTTACGAGCAGTACTTC.